The present entry profiles one T cell receptor beta chain with its context. Its recognized antigen is unknown. Nothing much larger sits one base from this clone, and base qualities are not available. CDR1 and CDR2, looked up from the germline V gene, are LGHNA and YNFKEQ. Including the terminal cysteine and phenylalanine, the CDR3 comprises 11 residues. Only the CDR3 DNA is retained, 33 bases long and in frame from the first base. V and J lose 6 bases and 5 bases, and a span of 7 bases separates them. The source of the sample is a study of blood T cell repertoires in COVID-19 (dated by TCRdb to 2018 to 2020). With respect to the entire study: Collaborator samples came from the United States, Italy and Spain and covered acute and convalescent phases of COVID-19. Nearly every sample came with metadata listing a de-identified subject ID, COVID-19 status, age in years and sex. The repertoires were released in a freely available public database meant as a resource for research on the immune response to SARS-CoV-2. Samples were obtained from the ongoing ImmuneRACE study (first 160 participants) and from some 1,200 subjects provided by 6 global collaborators. Deeply sampled blood TCRbeta repertoires from subjects exposed to, actively infected with, or recovered from COVID-19 were included in the dataset. Where available, HLA class I and class II types were taken from metadata supplied by the sample provider and were not determined by assay-based typing. The material from the prospective study consisted of cDNA or gDNA derived from T cells, B-cell-depleted T cells, or PBMCs.

Whole blood was collected in K2EDTA tubes by collaborating institutions according to the institutions' own protocols. For TCRbeta analysis, collaborator samples were shipped as frozen whole blood, as isolated PBMCs, or as DNA extracted from either sample type. The immunoSEQ Assay, a bias-controlled multiplex PCR, was used to amplify TCRbeta CDR3 regions from genomic DNA. On the authors' methods: Within the assay, amplification of reference gene primers was used to estimate how many nucleated cells each sample contained. Sequence reads were collapsed and filtered to measure the absolute abundance of every unique TCRbeta CDR3 rearrangement. Productive Simpson clonality was computed per sample as the square root of Simpson's diversity index over productive rearrangements. Held by TCRdb, this immuneACCESS table contains in-frame sequences only and omits some clones. Under half of the omission traces to an unresolved V gene where checked; the cause of the rest is unknown. V and J calls plus clone size are reproduced from that table; the DNA served to infer D and trimming. Counted in this sample were approximately 140,000 clones; more than 80% of them appeared once. Under 9.5% of the sample goes to the ten largest clones.

On the study overall, not on this receptor specifically: How much clinical and demographic metadata was included differed by source and by participant, and the metadata was provided uncurated.

The chain couples TRBV4-2 to TRBJ2-5; TRBD2 could be the D gene, as 5 bases match. Sequenced sample: peripheral blood. The clonotype comes from a woman of 80 years or more in a cohort sampled during active or convalescent COVID-19. DNA sequence: TGTGCCAGCAGTCGAGGGGAGACCCAGTACTTC. Its translation reads: CASSRGETQYF.